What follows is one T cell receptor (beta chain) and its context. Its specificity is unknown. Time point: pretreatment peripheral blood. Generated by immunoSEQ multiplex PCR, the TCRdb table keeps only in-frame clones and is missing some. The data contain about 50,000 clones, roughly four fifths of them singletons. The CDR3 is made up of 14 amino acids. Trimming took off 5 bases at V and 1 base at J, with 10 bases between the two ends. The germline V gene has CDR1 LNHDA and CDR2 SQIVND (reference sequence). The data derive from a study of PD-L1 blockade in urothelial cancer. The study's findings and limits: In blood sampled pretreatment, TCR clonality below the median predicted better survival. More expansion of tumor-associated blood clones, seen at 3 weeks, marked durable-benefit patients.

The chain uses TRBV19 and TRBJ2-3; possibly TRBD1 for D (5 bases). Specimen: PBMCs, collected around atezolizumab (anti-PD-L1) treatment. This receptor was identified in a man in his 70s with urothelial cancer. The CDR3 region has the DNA TGTGCCAGTAGTCAGGGATGGGGCACAGATACGCAGTATTTT. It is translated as CASSQGWGTDTQYF.